This TCR beta chain was observed in a study of shared clonotypes between healthy human individuals. Using immunoSEQ multiplex PCR, the repertoire was profiled, and TCRdb retains in-frame clones only, with some absent. The data hold roughly 890,000 clones, with more than 85% observed a single time. CD45RO-negative, CCR7-positively selected cells formed the naive CD8 fraction, excluding terminally differentiated effector memory CD45RA+ cells. This TCR derives from a man younger than 40 in good health. Sequencing used naive CD8+ T cells sorted from blood.

CDR3: CASSGLTGELFF. DNA for the CDR3: TGTGCCAGCAGCGGGTTGACCGGGGAGCTGTTTTTT. V and J are TRBV7-9 and TRBJ2-2; no definite D call. Trimming took off 5 bases at V and 5 bases at J, with 6 bases between the two ends. The CDR3 sequence is 12 residues long. Germline loops: CDR1 SEHNR, CDR2 FQNEAQ (reference sequence).